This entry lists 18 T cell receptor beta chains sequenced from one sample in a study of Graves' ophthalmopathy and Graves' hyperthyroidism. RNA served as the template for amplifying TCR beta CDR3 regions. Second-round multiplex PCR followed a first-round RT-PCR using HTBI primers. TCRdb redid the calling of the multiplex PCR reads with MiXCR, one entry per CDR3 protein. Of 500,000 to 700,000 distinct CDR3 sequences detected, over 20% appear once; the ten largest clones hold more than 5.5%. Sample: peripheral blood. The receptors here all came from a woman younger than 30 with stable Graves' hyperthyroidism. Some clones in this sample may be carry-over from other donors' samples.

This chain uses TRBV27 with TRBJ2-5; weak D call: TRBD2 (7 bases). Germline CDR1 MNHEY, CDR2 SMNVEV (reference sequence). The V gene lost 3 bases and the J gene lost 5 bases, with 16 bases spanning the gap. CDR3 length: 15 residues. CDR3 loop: CASSLGSGGLETQYF. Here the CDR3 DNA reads TGTGCCAGCAGTTTGGGTTCCGGGGGGCTGGAGACCCAGTACTTC.

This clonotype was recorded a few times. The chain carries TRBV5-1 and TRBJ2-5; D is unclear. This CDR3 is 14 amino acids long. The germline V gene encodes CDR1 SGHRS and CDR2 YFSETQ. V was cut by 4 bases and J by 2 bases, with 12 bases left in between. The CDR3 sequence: CASSPGVQQETQYF. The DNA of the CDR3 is TGCGCCAGCAGCCCTGGGGTGCAACAAGAGACCCAGTACTTC.

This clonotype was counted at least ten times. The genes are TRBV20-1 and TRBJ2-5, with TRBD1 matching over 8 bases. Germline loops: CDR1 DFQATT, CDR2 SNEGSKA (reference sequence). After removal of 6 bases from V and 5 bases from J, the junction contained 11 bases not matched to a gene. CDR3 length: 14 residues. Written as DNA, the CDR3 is TGCAGTGCCATACCGGGACAGGTCACGGAGACCCAGTACTTC. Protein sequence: CSAIPGQVTETQYF.

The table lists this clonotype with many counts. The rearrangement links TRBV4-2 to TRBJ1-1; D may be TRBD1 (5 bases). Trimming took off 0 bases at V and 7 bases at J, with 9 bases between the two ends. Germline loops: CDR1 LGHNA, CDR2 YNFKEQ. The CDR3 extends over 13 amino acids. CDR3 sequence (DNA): TGTGCCAGCAGCCAAGAAAGGGGTCTTGAAGCTTTCTTT. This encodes CASSQERGLEAFF.

CDR3 nucleotides: TGTGCCAGTAGTATTGGGACCCGAACTGAAGCTTTCTTT. Translation gives CASSIGTRTEAFF. V gene TRBV19 combines with J gene TRBJ1-1; the D gene is possibly TRBD1 (5 bases). This CDR3 is 13 amino acids long. The V end was cut by 3 bases, the J end by 5 bases, with 10 bases between. From germline, CDR1 is LNHDA and CDR2 SQIVND (reference sequence).

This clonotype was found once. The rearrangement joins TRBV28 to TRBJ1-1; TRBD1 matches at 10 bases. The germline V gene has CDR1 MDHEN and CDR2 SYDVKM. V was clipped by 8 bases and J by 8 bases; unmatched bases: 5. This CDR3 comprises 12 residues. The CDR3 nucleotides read TGTGCCAGCGGGGACAGGGGAAAAGAAGCTTTCTTT. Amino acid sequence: CASGDRGKEAFF.

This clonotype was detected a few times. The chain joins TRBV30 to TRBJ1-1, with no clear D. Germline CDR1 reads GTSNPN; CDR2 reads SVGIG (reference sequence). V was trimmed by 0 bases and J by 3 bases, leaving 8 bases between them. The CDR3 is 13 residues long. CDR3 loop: CAWSVALDTEAFF. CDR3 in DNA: TGTGCCTGGAGTGTAGCCTTGGACACTGAAGCTTTCTTT.

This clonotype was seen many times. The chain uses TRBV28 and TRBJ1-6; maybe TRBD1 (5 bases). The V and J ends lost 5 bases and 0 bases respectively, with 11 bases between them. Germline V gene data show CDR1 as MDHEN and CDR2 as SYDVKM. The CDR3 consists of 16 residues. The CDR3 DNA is TGTGCCAGCAGTCTCTACCAGGGCTCCTATAATTCACCCCTCCACTTT. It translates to CASSLYQGSYNSPLHF. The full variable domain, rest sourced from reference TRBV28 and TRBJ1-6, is DVKVTQSSRYLVKRTGEKVFLECVQDMDHENMFWYRQDPGLGLRLIYFSYDVKMKEKGDIPEGYSVSREKKERFSLILESASTNQTSMYLCASSLYQGSYNSPLHFGNGTRLTVT.

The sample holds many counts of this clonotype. This chain's CDR3 is CAWRAKGGAQYF. The CDR3 DNA reads TGTGCCTGGAGGGCCAAGGGGGGGGCCCAGTACTTC. The rearrangement links TRBV30 to TRBJ2-5; the D gene is possibly TRBD2 (7 bases). This CDR3 has 12 residues. Per germline, CDR1 GTSNPN and CDR2 SVGIG (reference sequence). V lost 3 bases, J lost 9 bases, and 14 bases lay in between.

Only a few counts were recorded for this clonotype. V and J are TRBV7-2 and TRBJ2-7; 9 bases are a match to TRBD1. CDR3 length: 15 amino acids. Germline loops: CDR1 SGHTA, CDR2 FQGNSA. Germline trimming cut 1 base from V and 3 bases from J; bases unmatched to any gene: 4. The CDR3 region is CASSLVGQGLYEQYF. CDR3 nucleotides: TGTGCCAGCAGCTTAGTTGGACAGGGGCTCTACGAGCAGTACTTC.

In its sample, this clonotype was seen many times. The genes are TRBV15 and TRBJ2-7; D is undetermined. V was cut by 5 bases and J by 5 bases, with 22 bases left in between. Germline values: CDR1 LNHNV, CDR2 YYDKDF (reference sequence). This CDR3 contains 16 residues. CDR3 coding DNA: TGTGCCACCAGCCCTCTAACGTTCGCAGTGGCTAACGAGCAGTACTTC. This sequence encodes CATSPLTFAVANEQYF.

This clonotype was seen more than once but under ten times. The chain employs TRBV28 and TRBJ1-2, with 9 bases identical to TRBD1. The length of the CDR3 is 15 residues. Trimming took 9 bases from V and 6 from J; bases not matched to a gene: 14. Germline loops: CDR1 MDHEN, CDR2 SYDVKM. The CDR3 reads CASTSPGQGQDGYTF. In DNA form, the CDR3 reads TGTGCCAGTACTTCACCGGGACAGGGCCAGGATGGCTACACCTTC.

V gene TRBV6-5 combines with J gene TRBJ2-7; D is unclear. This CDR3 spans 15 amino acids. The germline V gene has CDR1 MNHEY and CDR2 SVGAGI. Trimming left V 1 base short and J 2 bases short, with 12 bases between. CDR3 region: CASSYLVIQTYEQYF. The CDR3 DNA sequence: TGTGCCAGCAGTTACTTAGTTATTCAGACCTACGAGCAGTACTTC.

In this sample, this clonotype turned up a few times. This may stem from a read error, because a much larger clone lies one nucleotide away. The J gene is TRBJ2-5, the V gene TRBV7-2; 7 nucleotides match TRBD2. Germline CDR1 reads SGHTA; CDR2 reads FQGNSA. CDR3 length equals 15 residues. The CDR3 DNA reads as TGTGCCAGCAGCTTAGTAGCGGGTTCCCAAGAGACCAAGTACTTC. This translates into CASSLVAGSQETKYF.

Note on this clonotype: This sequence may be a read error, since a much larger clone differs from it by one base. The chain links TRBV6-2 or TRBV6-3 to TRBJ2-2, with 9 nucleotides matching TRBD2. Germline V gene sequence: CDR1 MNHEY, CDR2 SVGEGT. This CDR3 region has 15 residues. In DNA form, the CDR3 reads TGTGCCAGCAGCGGCGGGGGGGCCGTCACCGGGGAGCTGTGTTTT. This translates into CASSGGGAVTGELCF.

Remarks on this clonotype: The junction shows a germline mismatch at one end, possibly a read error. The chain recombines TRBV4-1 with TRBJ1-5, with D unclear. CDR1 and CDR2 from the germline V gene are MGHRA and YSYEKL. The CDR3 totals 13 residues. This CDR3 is CVSSQSTHQPQHF. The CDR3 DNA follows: TGCGTCAGCAGCCAATCAACCCATCAGCCCCAGCATTTT.

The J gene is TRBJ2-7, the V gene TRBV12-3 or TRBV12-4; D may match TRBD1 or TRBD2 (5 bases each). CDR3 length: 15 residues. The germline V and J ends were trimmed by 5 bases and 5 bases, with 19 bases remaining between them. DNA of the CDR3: TGTGCCAGCAGTACGAATTCGGGGCCCGTGAACGAGCAGTACTTC. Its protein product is CASSTNSGPVNEQYF.

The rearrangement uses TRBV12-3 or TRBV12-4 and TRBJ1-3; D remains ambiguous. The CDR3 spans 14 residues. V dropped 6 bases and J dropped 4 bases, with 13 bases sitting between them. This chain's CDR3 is CASSRQLIGNTIYF. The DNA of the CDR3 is TGTGCCAGCAGCCGACAACTAATCGGAAACACCATATATTTT.